One sample yielded the 22 T cell receptor beta chains listed below, sequenced in a study of OX40 agonist ivuxolimab in advanced cancers. The data were produced by immunoSEQ multiplex PCR, yet TCRdb's version contains in-frame clones alone and is incomplete. Of more than 35,000 clones in the sample, more than 80% were seen once. Material: CD4+ or CD8+ T cells sorted from blood, obtained in a trial of the OX40 agonist ivuxolimab. The origin of the receptors is an adult with an advanced solid tumor such as melanoma, head and neck, liver or kidney cancer.

This chain joins TRBV5-1 and TRBJ2-7, with D possibly TRBD2 on 5 matching bases. V was pared by 3 bases and J by 4 bases, with 14 bases between. The CDR3 has 14 amino acids. Germline loops: CDR1 SGHRS, CDR2 YFSETQ. CDR3 in amino acids: CASSSRGGSYEQYF. CDR3 in DNA: TGCGCCAGCAGCTCCCGGGGTGGGTCATACGAGCAGTACTTC.

The chain links TRBV7-3 to TRBJ1-2; the D gene is possibly TRBD1 (6 bases). Germline assignment: CDR1 SGHTA and CDR2 FQGTGA. V was clipped by 2 bases and J by 6 bases, with 16 bases between them. The CDR3 spans 15 residues. CDR3 DNA sequence: TGTGCCAGCAGCTTAGCGGTCAGGCCAGGGGATGGCTACACCTTC. Protein: CASSLAVRPGDGYTF.

The rearrangement links TRBV4-1 to TRBJ2-7; a weak D match, TRBD2 (7 bases). The CDR3 sequence is 18 residues long. V lost 1 base to trimming and J lost 4 bases, with 23 bases between them. Germline CDR1 is MGHRA and CDR2 is YSYEKL. The DNA for the CDR3 is TGCGCCAGCAGCCAAGGCGTAGGGGGGGACCTTGGGACTTACGAGCAGTACTTC. It is translated as CASSQGVGGDLGTYEQYF.

This sequence joins TRBV6-5 and TRBJ2-7, with D perhaps TRBD1 or TRBD2 (5 bases each). The germline V and J ends were trimmed by 2 bases and 2 bases, with 13 bases remaining between them. Germline V CDR1 and CDR2: MNHEY, SVGAGI. There are 15 residues in the CDR3. DNA of the CDR3: TGTGCCAGCAGTTACGGTCCGGGACCTACCTACGAGCAGTACTTC. Translating it yields CASSYGPGPTYEQYF.

This sequence joins TRBV28 and TRBJ2-2; D is tentatively TRBD1 or TRBD2 (5 bases each). The V end was cut by 4 bases, the J end by 0 bases, with 18 bases between. Germline V gene lookup returns CDR1 MDHEN and CDR2 SYDVKM. CDR3 size: 18 residues. The CDR3 region is CASSWYSSGPPNTGELFF. The CDR3 DNA is TGTGCCAGCAGTTGGTATAGTTCGGGGCCTCCGAACACCGGGGAGCTGTTTTTT.

The genes are TRBV7-6 and TRBJ2-3, with 10 bases fitting TRBD2. The junction had 16 bases not matched to a gene; V was cut back by 2 bases and J by 5 bases. The CDR3 extends over 19 amino acids. Germline CDR1 and CDR2: SGHVS and FNYEAQ. As DNA, the CDR3 is TGTGCCAGCAGCTTAAGGGCTAGCGGGAGACATAGTGAGGGAGATACGCAGTATTTT. This sequence encodes CASSLRASGRHSEGDTQYF.

The chain has TRBV29-1 and TRBJ2-1, with TRBD1 matching over 8 bases. The germline V gene has CDR1 SQVTM and CDR2 ANQGSEA. The CDR3 is made up of 14 amino acids. V shed 8 bases and J 5 bases; nucleotides not matched to a gene: 11. The chain's CDR3 is CSPVRTGLHNEQFF. CDR3 DNA sequence: TGCAGCCCTGTCCGGACAGGGTTACACAATGAGCAGTTCTTC.

This chain uses TRBV11-2 with TRBJ2-1, with D perhaps being TRBD1 or TRBD2 (5 bases each). Germline loops: CDR1 SGHAT, CDR2 FQNNGV. Between the trimmed V and J ends, which lost 5 bases and 6 bases, there was a span of 14 bases. This CDR3 region has 14 residues. The CDR3 here is CASSLGARGNEQFF. In nucleotides, the CDR3 is TGTGCCAGCAGCCTCGGGGCCAGAGGCAATGAGCAGTTCTTC.

The genes are TRBV6-6 and TRBJ2-2; possibly TRBD1 for D (6 bases). Per germline, CDR1 MNHNY and CDR2 SVGAGI (reference sequence). V was cut by 2 bases and J by 2 bases, with 9 bases left in between. The CDR3 consists of 15 residues. The CDR3 DNA follows: TGTGCCAGCAGTTACACAGGGTCCAACACCGGGGAGCTGTTTTTT. This encodes CASSYTGSNTGELFF.

There are a few counts of this clone. The J gene is TRBJ2-7, the V gene TRBV14, with D perhaps matching TRBD2 (6 bases). The ends were cut back, 4 bases at V and 3 bases at J, with 13 bases in the middle. Per the germline V gene, CDR1 is SGHDN and CDR2 is FVKESK. The CDR3 consists of 14 residues. The CDR3 loop is CASSRRGFHYEQYF. The CDR3 DNA sequence: TGTGCCAGCAGCCGGCGGGGTTTCCACTACGAGCAGTACTTC.

V is TRBV6-5 and J is TRBJ2-2; TRBD1 agrees at 7 bases. The germline gives CDR1 MNHEY, CDR2 SVGAGI. V trimming: 6 bases; J trimming: 1 base; junction bases outside the gene matches: 5. The CDR3 is made up of 15 amino acids. DNA for the CDR3: TGTGCCAGCAGCCGACAGGGAGTGAACACCGGGGAGCTGTTTTTT. Translating gives CASSRQGVNTGELFF.

This clone was observed a few times. This chain uses TRBV4-3 with TRBJ2-5; 8 nucleotides align to TRBD2. The CDR3 has 17 amino acids. Germline CDR1 reads LGHNA; CDR2 reads YSLEER. V shed 4 bases, J shed 5 bases, and the junction held 15 bases outside the gene matches. CDR3 coding DNA: TGCGCCAGCAGCCGTACTAGTCGGGGGGGGCCTCGGGAGACCCAGTACTTC. Protein: CASSRTSRGGPRETQYF.

The V gene is TRBV9, the J gene TRBJ1-3, with D possibly TRBD1 on 5 matching bases. Trimming removed 0 bases at V and 2 bases at J, with 9 bases between. The CDR3 consists of 15 residues. CDR1 and CDR2 from the germline V gene are SGDLS and YYNGEE. The DNA for the CDR3 is TGTGCCAGCAGCGTAGGGGGCAGCCCTGGAAACACCATATATTTT. Translation: CASSVGGSPGNTIYF.

J is TRBJ2-5 and V is TRBV4-1; possible D gene TRBD2, 6 bases. The V gene's germline CDR1 is MGHRA and CDR2 YSYEKL. Trimming shortened V by 0 bases and J by 5 bases, and 13 bases separated the two germline ends. This CDR3 spans 15 amino acids. The CDR3 spells CASSQDGVGGETQYF. CDR3 bases: TGCGCCAGCAGCCAAGACGGGGTAGGAGGGGAGACCCAGTACTTC.

The chain carries TRBV7-6 and TRBJ2-7; 9 nucleotides agree with TRBD2. Germline CDR1 is SGHVS and CDR2 is FNYEAQ. The CDR3 runs to 16 residues. V shed 5 bases, J shed 5 bases, and the junction held 13 bases outside the gene matches. The CDR3 region has the DNA TGTGCCAGCAGCCCTCCGGCTAGCGGGATCCCCAACGAGCAGTACTTC. Its translation: CASSPPASGIPNEQYF.

This clone was recorded once. The V and J genes are TRBV14 and TRBJ2-1, with D unresolved. Germline CDR1 and CDR2: SGHDN and FVKESK. The germline V and J ends were trimmed by 0 bases and 4 bases, with 16 bases remaining between them. The CDR3 is 17 amino acids. CDR3 in DNA: TGTGCCAGCAGCCAAGAGGGCGCTACCCTACATTACAATGAGCAGTTCTTC. Encoded protein: CASSQEGATLHYNEQFF.

This clone has a single count. The chain carries TRBV13 and TRBJ2-1, with 8 bases matching TRBD1. V was pared by 0 bases and J by 9 bases, with 4 bases of the junction left unmatched. The CDR3 consists of 14 residues. Germline V gives CDR1 PRHDT, CDR2 FYEKMQ (reference sequence). CDR3 sequence: CASSLGDRVTEQFF. The CDR3 DNA reads as TGTGCCAGCAGCTTAGGGGACAGGGTAACTGAGCAGTTCTTC. The complete variable domain, with remaining parts taken from reference TRBV13 and TRBJ2-1, reads AAGVIQSPRHLIKEKRETATLKCYPIPRHDTVYWYQQGPGQDPQFLISFYEKMQSDKGSIPDRFSAQQFSDYHSELNMSSLELGDSALYFCASSLGDRVTEQFFGPGTRLTVL.

The CDR3 coding sequence is TGTGCCAGCACCGGGGGAGTAGATTTCGTGTACGAGCAGTACTTC. It codes for CASTGGVDFVYEQYF. V and J are TRBV2 and TRBJ2-7; D is possibly TRBD2 (6 bases). Per germline, CDR1 SNHLY and CDR2 FYNNEI. V was trimmed by 7 bases and J by 4 bases, leaving 20 bases between them. The CDR3 has 15 amino acids. Looking up the rest from reference TRBV2 and TRBJ2-7 gives the full variable domain: EPEVTQTPSHQVTQMGQEVILRCVPISNHLYFYWYRQILGQKVEFLVSFYNNEISEKSEIFDDQFSVERPDGSNFTLKIRSTKLEDSAMYFCASTGGVDFVYEQYFGPGTRLTVT.

The V call is TRBV12-5, the J call TRBJ1-1, with D tentatively TRBD1 (6 bases). This CDR3 has 16 amino acids. V was trimmed by 5 bases and J by 1 base, leaving 17 bases between them. Germline V gene lookup returns CDR1 LGHNT and CDR2 FRNRAP. CDR3 in DNA: TGTGCTAGTGGTATACAGGCCGGGACATCGAACACTGAAGCTTTCTTT. Translated, it gives CASGIQAGTSNTEAFF.

The rearrangement uses TRBV28 and TRBJ2-6, with D hard to call. V dropped 3 bases and J dropped 4 bases, with 10 bases sitting between them. CDR1 is MDHEN, CDR2 SYDVKM, per germline. There are 15 residues in the CDR3. CDR3 loop: CASSFAGLGANVLTF. As DNA, the CDR3 is TGTGCCAGCAGTTTTGCCGGGTTAGGGGCCAACGTCCTGACTTTC.

This clone was seen a few times. The sample contains more than one DNA sequence encoding this CDR3. The CDR3 is CASSSRTYEQYF. The CDR3 DNA reads as TGTGCCAGCAGCTCTCGGACTTACGAGCAGTACTTC. This chain uses TRBV7-8 with TRBJ2-7; D may be TRBD2 (5 bases). CDR3 size: 12 residues. The V and J ends lost 4 bases and 4 bases respectively, with 8 bases between them. Germline values: CDR1 SGHVS, CDR2 FQNEAQ.

The chain employs TRBV7-8 and TRBJ2-3; D gene ambiguous. With 3 bases removed from V and 0 bases from J, the gap between germline ends came to 10 bases. CDR3 length: 15 residues. Germline CDR1 SGHVS, CDR2 FQNEAQ. CDR3 region: CASSLYGRSTDTQYF. The CDR3 DNA reads TGTGCCAGCAGCTTGTACGGGCGGAGCACAGATACGCAGTATTTT.